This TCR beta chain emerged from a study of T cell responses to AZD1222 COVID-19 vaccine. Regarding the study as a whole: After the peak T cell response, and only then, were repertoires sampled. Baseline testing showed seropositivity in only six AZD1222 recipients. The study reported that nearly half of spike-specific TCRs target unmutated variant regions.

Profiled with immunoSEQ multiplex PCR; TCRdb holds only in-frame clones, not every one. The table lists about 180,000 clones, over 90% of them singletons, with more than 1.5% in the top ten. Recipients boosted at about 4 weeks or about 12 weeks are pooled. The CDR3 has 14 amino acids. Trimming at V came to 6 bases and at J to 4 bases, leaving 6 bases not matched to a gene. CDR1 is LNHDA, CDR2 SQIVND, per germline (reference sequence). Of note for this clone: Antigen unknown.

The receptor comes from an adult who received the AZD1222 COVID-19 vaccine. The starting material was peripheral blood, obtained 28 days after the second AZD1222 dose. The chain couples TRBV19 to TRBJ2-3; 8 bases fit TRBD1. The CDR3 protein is CASRRQGLSDTQYF. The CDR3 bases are TGTGCCAGTAGGAGACAGGGGCTATCAGATACGCAGTATTTT.